This T cell receptor beta chain stems from a study of T cells in localized non-small cell lung cancer. About this clone itself: Antigen unknown.

Study observations and caveats: Heterogeneity remains possible, as sequencing covered one tumor region only.

Germline V gene lookup returns CDR1 SGDLS and CDR2 YYNGEE. The CDR3 contains 15 residues. Trimming cost V 5 bases and J 6 bases, with 21 bases left between them. Repertoires were generated with immunoSEQ multiplex PCR, while TCRdb's copy carries only in-frame clones and drops some. The sample lists some 1,500 clones; roughly 25% were seen once. The sequence derives from a female donor aged 60 or older with stage I lung adenocarcinoma. The chain uses TRBV9 and TRBJ2-7; D may be TRBD2 (6 bases). The specimen was normal lung tissue next to the tumor, collected before any cancer treatment. The CDR3 loop is CASSGDGRTASEQYF. The CDR3 bases are TGTGCCAGCAGTGGTGACGGGAGAACTGCTTCCGAGCAGTACTTC.